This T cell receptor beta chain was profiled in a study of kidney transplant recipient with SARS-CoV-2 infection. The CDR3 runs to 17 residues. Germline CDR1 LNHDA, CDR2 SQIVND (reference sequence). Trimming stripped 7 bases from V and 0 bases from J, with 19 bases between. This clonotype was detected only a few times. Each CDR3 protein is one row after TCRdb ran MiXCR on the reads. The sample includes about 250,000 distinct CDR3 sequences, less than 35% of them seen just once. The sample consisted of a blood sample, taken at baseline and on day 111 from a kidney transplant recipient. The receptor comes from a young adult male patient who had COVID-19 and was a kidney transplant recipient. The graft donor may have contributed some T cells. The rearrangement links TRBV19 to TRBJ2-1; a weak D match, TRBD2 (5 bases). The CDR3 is CASTQSFVGSSYNEQFF. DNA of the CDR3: TGTGCCAGTACTCAGAGTTTCGTGGGGAGCTCCTACAATGAGCAGTTCTTC.